The present T cell receptor (beta chain) was sequenced within a study of T cell changes during pregnancy in multiple sclerosis. The method was immunoSEQ multiplex PCR; TCRdb's version includes in-frame clones alone and lacks a portion of them. Seen here are about 93,000 clones, about 92% observed once, and the top ten hold 2% to 2.5%. Germline CDR1 and CDR2: LGHNA and YSLEER. Trimming removed 0 bases from V and 11 bases from J, with 13 bases in between. The CDR3 extends over 13 amino acids. The clonotype originates from a female donor with multiple sclerosis, enrolled in a pregnancy study. The sequenced sample was peripheral blood, obtained after pregnancy. The J gene is TRBJ1-1, the V gene TRBV4-3; possibly TRBD1 for D (5 bases). The CDR3 DNA reads as TGCGCCAGCAGCCAAGATTCGGGCCGGGGGGCTTTCTTT. Protein sequence: CASSQDSGRGAFF.